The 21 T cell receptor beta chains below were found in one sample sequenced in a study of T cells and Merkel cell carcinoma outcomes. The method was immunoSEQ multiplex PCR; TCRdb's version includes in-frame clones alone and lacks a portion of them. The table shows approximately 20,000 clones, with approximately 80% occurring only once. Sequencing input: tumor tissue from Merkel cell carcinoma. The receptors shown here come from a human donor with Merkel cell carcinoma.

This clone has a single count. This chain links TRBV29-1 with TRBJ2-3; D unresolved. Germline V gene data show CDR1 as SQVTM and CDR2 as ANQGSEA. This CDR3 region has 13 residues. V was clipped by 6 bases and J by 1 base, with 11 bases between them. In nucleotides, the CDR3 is TGCAGCGTGCCCCGACTTCGCACAGATACGCAGTATTTT. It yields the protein CSVPRLRTDTQYF.

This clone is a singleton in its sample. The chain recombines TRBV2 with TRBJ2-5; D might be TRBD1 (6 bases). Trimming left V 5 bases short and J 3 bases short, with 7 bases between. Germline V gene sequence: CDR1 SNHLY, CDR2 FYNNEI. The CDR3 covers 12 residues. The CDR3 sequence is CASSHREETQYF. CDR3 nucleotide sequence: TGTGCCAGCAGTCACAGGGAAGAGACCCAGTACTTC.

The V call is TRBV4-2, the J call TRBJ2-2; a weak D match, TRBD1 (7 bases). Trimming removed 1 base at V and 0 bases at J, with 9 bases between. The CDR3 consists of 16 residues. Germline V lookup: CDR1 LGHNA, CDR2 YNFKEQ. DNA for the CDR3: TGTGCCAGCAGCCAAGCAGGGGGGACGAACACCGGGGAGCTGTTTTTT. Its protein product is CASSQAGGTNTGELFF.

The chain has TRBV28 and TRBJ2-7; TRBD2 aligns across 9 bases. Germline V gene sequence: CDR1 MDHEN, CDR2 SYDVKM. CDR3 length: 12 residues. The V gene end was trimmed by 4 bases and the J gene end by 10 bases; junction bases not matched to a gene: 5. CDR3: CASSWYSGSQYF. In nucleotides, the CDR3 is TGTGCCAGCAGTTGGTATAGCGGGAGCCAGTACTTC.

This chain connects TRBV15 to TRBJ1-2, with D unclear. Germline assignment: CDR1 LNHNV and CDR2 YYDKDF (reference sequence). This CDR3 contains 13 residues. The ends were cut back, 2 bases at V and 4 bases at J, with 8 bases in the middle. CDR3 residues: CATSRRQPYGYTF. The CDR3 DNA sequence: TGTGCCACCAGCAGAAGACAACCCTATGGCTACACCTTC.

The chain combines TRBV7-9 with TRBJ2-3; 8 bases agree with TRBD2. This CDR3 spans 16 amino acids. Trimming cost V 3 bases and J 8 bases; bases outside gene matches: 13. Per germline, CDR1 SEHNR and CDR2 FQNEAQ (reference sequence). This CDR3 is CASSFGLLYGGGTQYF. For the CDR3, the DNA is TGTGCCAGCAGCTTCGGACTCCTCTACGGGGGGGGTACGCAGTATTTT.

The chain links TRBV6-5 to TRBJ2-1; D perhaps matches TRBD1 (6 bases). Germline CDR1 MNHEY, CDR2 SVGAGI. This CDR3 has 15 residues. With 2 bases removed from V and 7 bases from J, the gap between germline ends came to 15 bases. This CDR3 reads CASSYGGRGDNEQFF. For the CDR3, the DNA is TGTGCCAGCAGTTACGGGGGCCGAGGAGATAATGAGCAGTTCTTC.

The CDR3 sequence: CASMNPGTDTQYF. Written as DNA, the CDR3 is TGCGCCAGCATGAACCCCGGCACAGATACGCAGTATTTT. V and J are TRBV5-1 and TRBJ2-3, with unresolved D. The CDR3 is 13 residues long. Deletions cut 6 bases from V and 1 base from J, with 9 bases between. Germline V gene sequence: CDR1 SGHRS, CDR2 YFSETQ.

CDR3 amino acids: CASSHSGSFYGYTF. CDR3 DNA: TGTGCCAGCAGCCACTCCGGGTCCTTCTATGGCTACACCTTC. V is TRBV14 and J is TRBJ1-2; D is unresolved. Trimming pared 3 bases from V and 4 bases from J, leaving 12 bases between. CDR3 length: 14 amino acids. Germline V gene data show CDR1 as SGHDN and CDR2 as FVKESK. Supplemented by reference TRBV14 and TRBJ1-2, the full variable domain reads EAGVTQFPSHSVIEKGQTVTLRCDPISGHDNLYWYRRVMGKEIKFLLHFVKESKQDESGMPNNRFLAERTGGTYSTLKVQPAELEDSGVYFCASSHSGSFYGYTFGSGTRLTVV.

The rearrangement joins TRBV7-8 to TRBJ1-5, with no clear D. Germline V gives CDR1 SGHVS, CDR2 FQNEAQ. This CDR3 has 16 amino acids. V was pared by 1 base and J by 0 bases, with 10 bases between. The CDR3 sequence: CASSLVGEYSNQPQHF. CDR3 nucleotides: TGTGCCAGCAGCTTAGTTGGAGAATATAGCAATCAGCCCCAGCATTTT.

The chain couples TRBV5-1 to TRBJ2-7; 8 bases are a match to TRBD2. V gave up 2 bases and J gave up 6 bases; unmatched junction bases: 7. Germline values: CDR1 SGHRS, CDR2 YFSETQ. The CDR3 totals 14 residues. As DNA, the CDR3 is TGCGCCAGCAGCTTATTGCGGGAGGAAGGCGAGCAGTACTTC. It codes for CASSLLREEGEQYF.

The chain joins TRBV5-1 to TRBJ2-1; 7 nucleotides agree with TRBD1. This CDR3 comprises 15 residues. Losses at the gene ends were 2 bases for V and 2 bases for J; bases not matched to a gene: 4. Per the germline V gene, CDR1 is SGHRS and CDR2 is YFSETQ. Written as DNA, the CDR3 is TGCGCCAGCAGCTTCTACAGGGGCCCCTACAATGAGCAGTTCTTC. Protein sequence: CASSFYRGPYNEQFF.

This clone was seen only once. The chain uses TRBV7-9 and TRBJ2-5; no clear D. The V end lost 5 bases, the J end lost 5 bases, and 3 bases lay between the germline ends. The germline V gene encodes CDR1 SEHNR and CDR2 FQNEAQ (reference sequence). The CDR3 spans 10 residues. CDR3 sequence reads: CASSTETQYF. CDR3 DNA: TGTGCCAGCAGCACTGAGACCCAGTACTTC. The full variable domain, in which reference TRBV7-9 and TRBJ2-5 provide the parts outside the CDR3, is DTGVSQNPRHKITKRGQNVTFRCDPISEHNRLYWYRQTLGQGPEFLTYFQNEAQLEKSRLLSDRFSAERPKGSFSTLEIQRTEQGDSAMYLCASSTETQYFGPGTRLLVL.

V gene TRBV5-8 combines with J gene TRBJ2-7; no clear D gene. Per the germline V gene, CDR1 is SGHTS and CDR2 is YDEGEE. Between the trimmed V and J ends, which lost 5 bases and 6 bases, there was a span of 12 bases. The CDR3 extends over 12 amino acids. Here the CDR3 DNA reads TGTGCCAGCAGGCAAGCCCAATCCGAGCAGTACTTC. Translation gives CASRQAQSEQYF.

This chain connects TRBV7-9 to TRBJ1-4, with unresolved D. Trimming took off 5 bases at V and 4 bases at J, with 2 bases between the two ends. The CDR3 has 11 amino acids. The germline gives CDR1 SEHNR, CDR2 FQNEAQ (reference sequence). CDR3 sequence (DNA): TGTGCCAGCAGCCGTAATGAAAAACTGTTTTTT. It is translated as CASSRNEKLFF.

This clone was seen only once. The CDR3 spells CASSETRSNQPQHF. In DNA form, the CDR3 reads TGTGCCAGCAGTGAAACCCGTAGCAATCAGCCCCAGCATTTT. The rearrangement uses TRBV6-1 and TRBJ1-5, with unresolved D. With 2 bases removed from V and 0 bases from J, the gap between germline ends came to 5 bases. The CDR3 totals 14 residues. Germline V gene sequence: CDR1 MNHNS, CDR2 SASEGT.

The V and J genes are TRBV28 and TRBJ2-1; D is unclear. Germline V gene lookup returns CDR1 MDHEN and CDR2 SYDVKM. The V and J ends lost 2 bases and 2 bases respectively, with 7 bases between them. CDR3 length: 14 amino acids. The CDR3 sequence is CASSLGVAYNEQFF. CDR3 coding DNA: TGTGCCAGCAGTTTAGGTGTGGCCTACAATGAGCAGTTCTTC.

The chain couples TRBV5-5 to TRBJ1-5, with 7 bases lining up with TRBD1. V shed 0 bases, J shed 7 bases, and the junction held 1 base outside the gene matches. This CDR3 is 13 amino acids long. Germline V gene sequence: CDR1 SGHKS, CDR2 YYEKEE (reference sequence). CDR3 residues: CASSLAGGQPQHF. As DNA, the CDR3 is TGTGCCAGCAGCTTGGCAGGGGGGCAGCCCCAGCATTTT.

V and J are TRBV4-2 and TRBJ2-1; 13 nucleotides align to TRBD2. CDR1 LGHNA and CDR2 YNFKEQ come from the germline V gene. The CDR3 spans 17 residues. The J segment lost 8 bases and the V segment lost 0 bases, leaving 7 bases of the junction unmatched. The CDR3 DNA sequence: TGTGCCAGCAGCCAAGATCCGACTAGCGGGAGGAGTTATGAGCAGTTCTTC. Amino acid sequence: CASSQDPTSGRSYEQFF.

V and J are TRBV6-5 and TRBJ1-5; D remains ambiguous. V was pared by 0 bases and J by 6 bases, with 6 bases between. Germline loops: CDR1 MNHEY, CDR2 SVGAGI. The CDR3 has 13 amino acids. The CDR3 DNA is TGTGCCAGCAGTTACTCTTTAGCTCAGCCCCAGCATTTT. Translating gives CASSYSLAQPQHF.

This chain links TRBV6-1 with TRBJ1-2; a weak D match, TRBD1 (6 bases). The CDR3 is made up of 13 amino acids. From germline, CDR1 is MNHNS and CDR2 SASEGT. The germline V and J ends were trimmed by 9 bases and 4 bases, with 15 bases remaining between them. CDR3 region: CASSRDMFYGYTF. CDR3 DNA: TGTGCCAGTTCCCGGGACATGTTCTATGGCTACACCTTC.